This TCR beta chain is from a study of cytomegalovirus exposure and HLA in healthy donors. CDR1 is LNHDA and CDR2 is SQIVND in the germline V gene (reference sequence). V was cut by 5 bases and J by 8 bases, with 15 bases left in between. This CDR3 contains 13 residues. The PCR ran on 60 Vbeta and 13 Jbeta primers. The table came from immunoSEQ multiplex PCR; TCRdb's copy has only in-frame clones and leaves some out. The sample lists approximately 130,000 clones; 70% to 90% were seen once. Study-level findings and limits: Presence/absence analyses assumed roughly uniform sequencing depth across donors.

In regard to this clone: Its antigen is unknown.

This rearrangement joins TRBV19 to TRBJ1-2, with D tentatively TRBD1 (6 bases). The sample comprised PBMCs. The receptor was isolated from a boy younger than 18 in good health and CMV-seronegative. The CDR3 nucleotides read TGTGCCAGTAGTCCAACGGACAGTGGAGGCTACACCTTC. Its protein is CASSPTDSGGYTF.